The next 32 T cell receptor beta chains were all read from a single sample in a study of blood T cell dynamics during melanoma immunotherapy. Method: immunoSEQ multiplex PCR; TCRdb's copy keeps in-frame clones and lacks some. The sample holds 14,000 to 15,000 clones, 70% to 90% seen once. Time point in this sample: week 3, after first cycle of checkpoint inhibitor. Sequences were derived from blood, sampled from a patient treated with checkpoint blockade. Source of these receptors: a human donor with melanoma.

The J gene is TRBJ2-2, the V gene TRBV7-9; maybe TRBD1 (6 bases). The V end lost 6 bases, the J end lost 14 bases, and 16 bases lay between the germline ends. This CDR3 is 12 amino acids long. From germline, CDR1 is SEHNR and CDR2 FQNEAQ (reference sequence). CDR3 nucleotide sequence: TGTGCCAGCAGTTTAACCGGGACAATACTGTTTTTT. It encodes CASSLTGTILFF.

This clone occurred once. The J gene is TRBJ1-1, the V gene TRBV19, with 7 bases identical to TRBD1. Germline CDR1 reads LNHDA; CDR2 reads SQIVND (reference sequence). V lost 4 bases, J lost 0 bases, and 2 bases stayed unmatched. This CDR3 comprises 14 residues. CDR3 nucleotides: TGTGCCAGTAGTAGCAGGGGGGTGAACACTGAAGCTTTCTTT. This codes for CASSSRGVNTEAFF.

This chain connects TRBV19 to TRBJ2-1; 14 bases are shared with TRBD2. This CDR3 is built from 16 residues. Germline assignment: CDR1 LNHDA and CDR2 SQIVND (reference sequence). Trimming removed 5 bases from V and 7 bases from J; junction bases left unmatched: 7. The CDR3 nucleotides read TGTGCCAGTAGTTCGGGACTAGCGGGAGTAGGAAATGAGCAGTTCTTC. Translated: CASSSGLAGVGNEQFF.

This clone was seen just once. The CDR3 loop reads CASSQGYRRYYGYTF. The DNA of the CDR3 is TGTGCCAGCAGCCAAGGTTACCGACGGTACTATGGCTACACCTTC. The V and J genes are TRBV14 and TRBJ1-2; D remains ambiguous. The length of the CDR3 is 15 residues. V was shortened by 1 base and J by 3 bases, with 12 bases between the two germline ends. Germline CDR1 reads SGHDN; CDR2 reads FVKESK. Full variable domain (outside the CDR3, taken from reference TRBV14 and TRBJ1-2): EAGVTQFPSHSVIEKGQTVTLRCDPISGHDNLYWYRRVMGKEIKFLLHFVKESKQDESGMPNNRFLAERTGGTYSTLKVQPAELEDSGVYFCASSQGYRRYYGYTFGSGTRLTVV.

This chain connects TRBV7-6 to TRBJ2-7, with unresolved D. Deletions cut 5 bases from V and 0 bases from J, with 5 bases between. The CDR3 extends over 12 amino acids. Germline loops: CDR1 SGHVS, CDR2 FNYEAQ. This CDR3 is CASSPSSYEQYF. In nucleotides, the CDR3 is TGTGCCAGCAGCCCAAGCTCCTACGAGCAGTACTTC.

This clone was seen only a few times. The chain combines TRBV20-1 with TRBJ1-1; a possible D gene is TRBD1 (5 bases). Germline-derived CDR1 and CDR2 are DFQATT and SNEGSKA (reference sequence). V dropped 6 bases and J dropped 7 bases, with 12 bases sitting between them. This CDR3 has 11 amino acids. CDR3 coding DNA: TGCAGTGCCCCTGGGGCAGGTGAAGCTTTCTTT. This gives the protein CSAPGAGEAFF.

Written as DNA, the CDR3 is TGTGCCAGCAGCACTATTAGCGGGGTCTATAATGAGCAGTTCTTC. It yields the protein CASSTISGVYNEQFF. The V and J genes are TRBV9 and TRBJ2-1; 8 bases align to TRBD2. The ends lost 4 bases at V and 7 bases at J; junction bases unmatched: 10. This CDR3 has 15 amino acids. Germline-derived CDR1 and CDR2 are SGDLS and YYNGEE.

V is TRBV27 and J is TRBJ2-3; no clear D. V lost 6 bases and J lost 3, with 16 bases in between. Germline CDR1 is MNHEY and CDR2 is SMNVEV (reference sequence). The CDR3 is 15 amino acids. The CDR3 spells CASSSSPTPTDTQYF. The CDR3 coding sequence is TGTGCCAGCAGCTCATCCCCTACGCCGACAGATACGCAGTATTTT.

The V and J genes are TRBV27 and TRBJ1-1; D call uncertain. The V end was cut by 3 bases, the J end by 4 bases, with 12 bases between. The CDR3 has 14 amino acids. CDR1 and CDR2 from the germline V gene are MNHEY and SMNVEV (reference sequence). CDR3 bases: TGTGCCAGCAGTTTTAGGGTGGGTGTCACTGAAGCTTTCTTT. This sequence encodes CASSFRVGVTEAFF.

CDR3 sequence: CASSRQGMNEQFF. The CDR3 coding sequence is TGTGCCAGTAGTAGGCAGGGAATGAATGAGCAGTTCTTC. This chain joins TRBV19 and TRBJ2-1, with TRBD1 as a possible D gene (5 bases). The CDR3 has 13 residues. Trimming shortened V by 4 bases and J by 7 bases, and 11 bases separated the two germline ends. The germline V gene encodes CDR1 LNHDA and CDR2 SQIVND (reference sequence).

This clone has more than one count but fewer than ten. The chain joins TRBV5-6 to TRBJ1-4, with D possibly matching TRBD1 (5 bases). The CDR3 has 15 residues. Trimming stripped 3 bases from V and 4 bases from J, with 13 bases between. Germline CDR1 is SGHDT and CDR2 is YYEEEE. In nucleotides, the CDR3 is TGTGCCAGCAGCTCTATGCCCGACAGTAATGAAAAACTGTTTTTT. Translated, it gives CASSSMPDSNEKLFF.

The rearrangement uses TRBV15 and TRBJ2-7; TRBD1 aligns across 10 bases. Trimming removed 3 bases from V and 5 bases from J; junction bases left unmatched: 7. The CDR3 loop spans 15 amino acids. In germline, CDR1 is LNHNV, CDR2 YYDKDF (reference sequence). In DNA, the CDR3 is TGTGCCACCAGCAGGCCCGGGACAGGGGCGGACGAGCAGTACTTC. It codes for CATSRPGTGADEQYF. Variable domain in full (rest from reference TRBV15 and TRBJ2-7): DAMVIQNPRYQVTQFGKPVTLSCSQTLNHNVMYWYQQKSSQAPKLLFHYYDKDFNNEADTPDNFQSRRPNTSFCFLDIRSPGLGDTAMYLCATSRPGTGADEQYFGPGTRLTVT.

This clone was counted a single time. V and J are TRBV28 and TRBJ1-3; D might be TRBD1 (6 bases). The CDR3 spans 17 residues. Trimming cost V 2 bases and J 4 bases, with 18 bases left between them. Germline values: CDR1 MDHEN, CDR2 SYDVKM. CDR3 sequence: CASSLRWGGRIGNTIYF. The CDR3 DNA reads as TGTGCCAGCAGTTTAAGATGGGGGGGCAGAATAGGAAACACCATATATTTT. Using reference TRBV28 and TRBJ1-3 for the parts outside the CDR3, the full variable domain is DVKVTQSSRYLVKRTGEKVFLECVQDMDHENMFWYRQDPGLGLRLIYFSYDVKMKEKGDIPEGYSVSREKKERFSLILESASTNQTSMYLCASSLRWGGRIGNTIYFGEGSWLTVV.

This clone was observed a few times. CDR3 bases: TGTGCCAGCAGCCCCCTGCCCCGGGTCCACTATGGCTACACCTTC. Translating gives CASSPLPRVHYGYTF. The V gene is TRBV7-9, the J gene TRBJ1-2; D remains unclear. The CDR3 contains 15 residues. The ends were cut back, 5 bases at V and 3 bases at J, with 16 bases in the middle. Germline CDR1 is SEHNR and CDR2 is FQNEAQ (reference sequence).

This chain links TRBV21-1 with TRBJ1-1. TRBV21-1 is termed a pseudogene. The CDR3 covers 16 residues. As DNA, the CDR3 is TGTGCCAGCAGCAACTTAGTCTTTATTTCGAACACTGAAGCTTTCTTT. Encoded protein: CASSNLVFISNTEAFF.

V is TRBV28 and J is TRBJ2-7, with 7 bases fitting TRBD1. Germline assignment: CDR1 MDHEN and CDR2 SYDVKM. The CDR3 runs to 12 residues. V gave up 8 bases and J gave up 2 bases; unmatched junction bases: 3. The CDR3 DNA follows: TGTGCCAGCTGGGGACAGACCTACGAGCAGTACTTC. Translation: CASWGQTYEQYF.

In its sample, this clone was seen once. The V and J genes are TRBV5-1 and TRBJ2-2; the D is unclear. Germline V CDR1 and CDR2: SGHRS, YFSETQ. Between the trimmed V and J ends, which lost 4 bases and 6 bases, there was a span of 10 bases. The CDR3 contains 13 residues. The DNA for the CDR3 is TGCGCCAGCAGCGTTCCAAGCCCCGGGGAGCTGTTTTTT. It specifies CASSVPSPGELFF. The full variable domain, in which reference TRBV5-1 and TRBJ2-2 provide the parts outside the CDR3, is KAGVTQTPRYLIKTRGQQVTLSCSPISGHRSVSWYQQTPGQGLQFLFEYFSETQRNKGNFPGRFSGRQFSNSRSEMNVSTLELGDSALYLCASSVPSPGELFFGEGSRLTVL.

This clone has just one count. The chain uses TRBV7-3 and TRBJ2-2, with D possibly TRBD1 on 5 matching bases. Germline CDR1 reads SGHTA; CDR2 reads FQGTGA. Trimming took 2 bases from V and 1 from J, leaving 11 bases between them. The CDR3 has 16 amino acids. The CDR3 sequence: CASSLQGSRNTGELFF. The CDR3 DNA follows: TGTGCCAGCAGCTTACAGGGAAGTCGGAACACCGGGGAGCTGTTTTTT.

The rearrangement uses TRBV29-1 and TRBJ2-1; D call uncertain. From germline, CDR1 is SQVTM and CDR2 ANQGSEA. The V end lost 7 bases, the J end lost 7 bases, and 8 bases lay between the germline ends. The CDR3 is 10 residues long. The CDR3 nucleotides are TGCAGCGCCGGAGAAAATGAGCAGTTCTTC. As protein: CSAGENEQFF.

The chain is built from TRBV5-1 and TRBJ2-2, with D uncertain. The CDR3 loop spans 16 amino acids. Germline V lookup: CDR1 SGHRS, CDR2 YFSETQ. With 2 bases removed from V and 0 bases from J, the gap between germline ends came to 11 bases. In nucleotides, the CDR3 is TGCGCCAGCAGCTTAAAATCCAGGTCGAACACCGGGGAGCTGTTTTTT. Protein sequence: CASSLKSRSNTGELFF. Combining the CDR3 with reference TRBV5-1 and TRBJ2-2 gives the whole variable domain KAGVTQTPRYLIKTRGQQVTLSCSPISGHRSVSWYQQTPGQGLQFLFEYFSETQRNKGNFPGRFSGRQFSNSRSEMNVSTLELGDSALYLCASSLKSRSNTGELFFGEGSRLTVL.

This clone rates as large. The gene calls are TRBV2 and TRBJ2-7; 8 bases are a match to TRBD2. This CDR3 spans 14 amino acids. Germline CDR1 is SNHLY and CDR2 is FYNNEI. V shed 6 bases, J shed 3 bases, and the junction held 7 bases outside the gene matches. The CDR3 loop reads CASRQGLDGYEQYF. The CDR3 DNA follows: TGTGCCAGCAGGCAGGGACTAGATGGCTACGAGCAGTACTTC.

This chain links TRBV5-1 with TRBJ2-2; D perhaps matches TRBD2 (5 bases). V was shortened by 2 bases and J by 0 bases, with 8 bases between the two germline ends. Germline CDR1 reads SGHRS; CDR2 reads YFSETQ. The CDR3 is made up of 15 amino acids. The CDR3 coding sequence is TGCGCCAGCAGCTTAGCGGTTACGAACACCGGGGAGCTGTTTTTT. Protein: CASSLAVTNTGELFF. The full variable domain, with the rest looked up from reference TRBV5-1 and TRBJ2-2, is KAGVTQTPRYLIKTRGQQVTLSCSPISGHRSVSWYQQTPGQGLQFLFEYFSETQRNKGNFPGRFSGRQFSNSRSEMNVSTLELGDSALYLCASSLAVTNTGELFFGEGSRLTVL.

V usage is TRBV6-5 and J usage is TRBJ2-7; 7 bases map to TRBD1. Germline loops: CDR1 MNHEY, CDR2 SVGAGI. CDR3 size: 13 residues. The junction had 1 base not matched to a gene; V was cut back by 2 bases and J by 3 bases. As DNA, the CDR3 is TGTGCCAGCAGTTACGGGACAGTCTACGAGCAGTACTTC. This translates into CASSYGTVYEQYF.

This clone showed up just a few times. The V and J genes are TRBV5-6 and TRBJ1-1; D not certain. The ends were cut back, 4 bases at V and 2 bases at J, with 12 bases in the middle. Germline lookup yields CDR1 SGHDT and CDR2 YYEEEE. The CDR3 is 14 residues long. The CDR3 DNA reads TGTGCCAGCAGCCAAATAACGGATAACACTGAAGCTTTCTTT. It yields the protein CASSQITDNTEAFF.

This chain links TRBV5-1 with TRBJ2-3, with 14 positions matching TRBD2. The CDR3 covers 15 residues. Germline V gene data show CDR1 as SGHRS and CDR2 as YFSETQ. V lost 4 bases and J lost 5; bases outside the gene matches: 3. CDR3: CASSGGLAGVDTQYF. In nucleotides, the CDR3 is TGCGCCAGCAGCGGGGGACTAGCGGGAGTAGATACGCAGTATTTT.

The V gene is TRBV11-2, the J gene TRBJ2-1, with TRBD2 matching over 8 bases. Germline lookup yields CDR1 SGHAT and CDR2 FQNNGV. The CDR3 totals 16 residues. V lost 2 bases and J lost 5; bases outside the gene matches: 8. CDR3: CASSLSGRDWDNEQFF. CDR3 in DNA: TGTGCCAGCAGCTTATCCGGGAGGGACTGGGACAATGAGCAGTTCTTC.

Written as DNA, the CDR3 is TGTGCCAGCAGCCCGACAGGGCGACAGCCCCAGCATTTT. Translation gives CASSPTGRQPQHF. The rearrangement joins TRBV14 to TRBJ1-5; 7 bases line up with TRBD1. With 4 bases clipped from V and 7 bases from J, the junction kept 4 bases outside the gene matches. CDR3 length equals 13 residues. Per the germline V gene, CDR1 is SGHDN and CDR2 is FVKESK.

The chain has TRBV7-2 and TRBJ2-7, with 7 bases matching TRBD1. In germline, CDR1 is SGHTA, CDR2 FQGNSA. The CDR3 loop spans 14 amino acids. The trim removed 3 bases at V and 7 bases at J, leaving 9 bases unmatched. The CDR3 spells CASSFRTGPGEQYF. The DNA for the CDR3 is TGTGCCAGCAGCTTTAGGACAGGACCGGGGGAGCAGTACTTC.

V is TRBV4-2 and J is TRBJ1-3; TRBD1 aligns across 8 bases. This CDR3 has 18 residues. Losses at the gene ends were 0 bases for V and 3 bases for J; bases not matched to a gene: 10. The germline V gene encodes CDR1 LGHNA and CDR2 YNFKEQ. The CDR3 DNA follows: TGTGCCAGCAGCCAAGATTGGGCAGGGGGCGTCGGTGGAAACACCATATATTTT. It codes for CASSQDWAGGVGGNTIYF.

J is TRBJ2-1 and V is TRBV7-8; D is ambiguous. This CDR3 is built from 17 residues. Per germline, CDR1 SGHVS and CDR2 FQNEAQ. V was cut by 1 base and J by 7 bases, with 20 bases left in between. Here the CDR3 reads CASSLVAATYRPNEQFF. The CDR3 coding sequence is TGTGCCAGCAGCTTAGTGGCGGCTACCTACCGACCTAATGAGCAGTTCTTC.

V gene TRBV7-2 combines with J gene TRBJ2-1, with 7 positions matching TRBD1. This CDR3 has 14 residues. The V segment lost 0 bases and the J segment 5 bases; nucleotides outside the gene matches: 1. Looked up from germline, CDR1 is SGHTA and CDR2 is FQGNSA. The CDR3, as DNA: TGTGCCAGCAGCTTAGCGCAGGGGGACAATGAGCAGTTCTTC. Translated, it gives CASSLAQGDNEQFF. The full variable domain, its missing parts supplied by reference TRBV7-2 and TRBJ2-1, is GAGVSQSPSNKVTEKGKDVELRCDPISGHTALYWYRQSLGQGLEFLIYFQGNSAPDKSGLPSDRFSAERTGGSVSTLTIQRTQQEDSAVYLCASSLAQGDNEQFFGPGTRLTVL.

The V and J genes are TRBV11-2 and TRBJ2-7; the D gene is possibly TRBD2 (5 bases). The CDR3 consists of 13 residues. The V end lost 1 base, the J end lost 3 bases, and 7 bases lay between the germline ends. The germline CDR1 and CDR2 sequences are SGHAT and FQNNGV. The CDR3 loop is CASSLVRDYEQYF. For the CDR3, the DNA is TGTGCCAGCAGCTTAGTACGGGACTACGAGCAGTACTTC.